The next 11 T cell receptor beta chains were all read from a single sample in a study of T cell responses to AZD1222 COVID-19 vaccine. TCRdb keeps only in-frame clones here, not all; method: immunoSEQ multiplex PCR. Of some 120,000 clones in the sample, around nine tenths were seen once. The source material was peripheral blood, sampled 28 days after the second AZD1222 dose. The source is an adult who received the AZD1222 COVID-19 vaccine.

The DNA of the CDR3 is TGCGCCAGCAGCGCTGGACTCGGCACAGATACGCAGTATTTT. This codes for CASSAGLGTDTQYF. V is TRBV5-1 and J is TRBJ2-3, with D perhaps TRBD2 (5 bases). CDR3 length equals 14 residues. Trimming shortened V by 4 bases and J by 1 base, and 10 bases separated the two germline ends. In germline, CDR1 is SGHRS, CDR2 YFSETQ.

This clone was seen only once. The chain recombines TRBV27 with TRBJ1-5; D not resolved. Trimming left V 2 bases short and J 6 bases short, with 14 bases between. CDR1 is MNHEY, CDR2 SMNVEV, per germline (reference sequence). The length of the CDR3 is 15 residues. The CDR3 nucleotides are TGTGCCAGCAGTTTAGCCGGGGAAAGAAGTCAGCCCCAGCATTTT. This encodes CASSLAGERSQPQHF.

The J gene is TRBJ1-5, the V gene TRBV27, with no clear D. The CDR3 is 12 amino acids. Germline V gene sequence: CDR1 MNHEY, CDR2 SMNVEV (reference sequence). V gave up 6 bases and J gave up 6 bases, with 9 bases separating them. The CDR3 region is CASRMGFQPQHF. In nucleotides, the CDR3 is TGTGCCAGCAGAATGGGTTTTCAGCCCCAGCATTTT.

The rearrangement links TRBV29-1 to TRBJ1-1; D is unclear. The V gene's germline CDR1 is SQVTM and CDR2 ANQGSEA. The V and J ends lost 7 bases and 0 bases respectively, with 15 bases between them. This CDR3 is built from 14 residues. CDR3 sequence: CSAGVQVLNTEAFF. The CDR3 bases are TGCAGCGCTGGGGTCCAGGTCCTGAACACTGAAGCTTTCTTT.

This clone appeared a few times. In DNA form, the CDR3 reads TGTGCCAGCAAGAGGGGACTAGCGGGTTACAATGAGCAGTTCTTC. It is translated as CASKRGLAGYNEQFF. The rearrangement links TRBV2 to TRBJ2-1, with 12 bases that match TRBD2. Germline CDR1 and CDR2: SNHLY and FYNNEI. Trimming cost V 7 bases and J 4 bases; bases outside gene matches: 5. CDR3 length: 15 residues.

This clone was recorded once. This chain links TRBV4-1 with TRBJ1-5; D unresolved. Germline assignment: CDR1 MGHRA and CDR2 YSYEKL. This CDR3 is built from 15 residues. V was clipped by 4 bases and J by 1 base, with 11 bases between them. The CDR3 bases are TGCGCCAGCAGCCCCAGTTGGAGGAGCAATCAGCCCCAGCATTTT. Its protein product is CASSPSWRSNQPQHF.

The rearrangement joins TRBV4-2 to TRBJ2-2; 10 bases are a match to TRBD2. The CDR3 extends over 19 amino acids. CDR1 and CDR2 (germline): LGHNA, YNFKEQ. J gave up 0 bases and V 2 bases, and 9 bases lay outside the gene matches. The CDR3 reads CASSQLAGGSTPNTGELFF. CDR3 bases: TGTGCCAGCAGCCAATTAGCGGGAGGCTCAACCCCGAACACCGGGGAGCTGTTTTTT.

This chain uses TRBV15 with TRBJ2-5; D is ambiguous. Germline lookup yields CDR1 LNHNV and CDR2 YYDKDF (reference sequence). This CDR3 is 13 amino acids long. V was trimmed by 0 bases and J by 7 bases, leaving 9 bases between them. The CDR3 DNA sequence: TGTGCCACCAGCAGAGAACGGTCCGGGACCCAGTACTTC. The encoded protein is CATSRERSGTQYF.

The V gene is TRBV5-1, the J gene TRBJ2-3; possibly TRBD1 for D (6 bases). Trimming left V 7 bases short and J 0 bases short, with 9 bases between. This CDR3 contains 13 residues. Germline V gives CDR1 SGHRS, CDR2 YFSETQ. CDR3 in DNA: TGCGCCAGCTATGGACAGAGCACAGATACGCAGTATTTT. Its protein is CASYGQSTDTQYF.

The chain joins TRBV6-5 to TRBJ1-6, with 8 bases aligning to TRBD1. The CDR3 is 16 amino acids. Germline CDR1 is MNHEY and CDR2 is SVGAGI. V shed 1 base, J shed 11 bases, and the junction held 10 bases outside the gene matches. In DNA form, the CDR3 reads TGTGCCAGCAGTTACTTCAGTTATGGACAGGGTGCACCCCTCCACTTT. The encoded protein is CASSYFSYGQGAPLHF.

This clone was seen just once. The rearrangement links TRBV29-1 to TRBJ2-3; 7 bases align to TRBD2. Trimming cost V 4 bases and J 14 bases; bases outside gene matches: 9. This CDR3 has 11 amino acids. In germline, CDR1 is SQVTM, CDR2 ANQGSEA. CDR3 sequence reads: CSVGGGGLVYF. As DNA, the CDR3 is TGCAGCGTTGGAGGCGGTGGACTAGTGTATTTT.